This TCR beta chain was sequenced for a study of shared clonotypes between healthy human individuals. Study-wide context: A couple of women and a few men aged 18 to 49 served as donors.

Assay: immunoSEQ multiplex PCR; the TCRdb copy retains only in-frame clones and omits some. This table has approximately 1.9 million clones, about 93% appearing once. CD45RO-negative CD8 cells positively selected for CCR7 made up the naive population, which excluded terminally differentiated effector memory CD45RA+ cells. The study enrolled healthy HIV-negative adults without recent acute infections or vaccinations as donors. The study's findings and limits: Clonotypes shared by all four sorted-subset donors had higher generation probabilities than non-shared clonotypes.

For this clone: What it binds is unknown.

This TCR was recovered from a man between 18 and 29 years old in good health. Some clones in this sample may be carry-over from other donors' samples. Sequenced material: naive CD8+ T cells from PBMCs.

CDR3 sequence (DNA): TGTGCCAGCAGATTCGGAGGGGGCCGGGCCTCCTACAATGAGCAGTTCTTC. Translation: CASRFGGGRASYNEQFF. The chain is built from TRBV7-2 and TRBJ2-1; tentatively, D is TRBD1 (7 bases). This CDR3 contains 17 residues. Trimming took off 6 bases at V and 0 bases at J, with 18 bases between the two ends. Germline lookup yields CDR1 SGHTA and CDR2 FQGNSA.